Listed below are T cell receptor beta chains from one sample, sequenced in a study of early T cells in non-severe SARS-CoV-2 infection. Using its own MiXCR run on the 5' RACE reads, TCRdb lists one record per CDR3 protein. Of 70,000 to 95,000 distinct CDR3 sequences listed, about 15% are singletons. Sample: whole blood. Every receptor here comes from an adult who was a healthcare worker with PCR-confirmed SARS-CoV-2 infection or an uninfected control (not recorded which). Each CDR3 is given without its conserved first and last residue. A D gene is named only where the DNA matches it firmly.

v_gene: TRBV5-1; d_gene: -; CDR3aa: ASSLPTENTEAF
v_gene: TRBV3-1; d_gene: -; CDR3aa: ASSQSVSRPYYGYT
v_gene: TRBV15; d_gene: TRBD2; CDR3aa: ATSTTRDYRVNEQF
v_gene: TRBV2; d_gene: -; CDR3aa: ASSDEEYQPQH
v_gene: TRBV7-9; d_gene: -; CDR3aa: ASSLWQSYGYT
v_gene: TRBV2; d_gene: -; CDR3aa: ASTTLDSTGELF
v_gene: TRBV12-3/TRBV12-4; d_gene: -; CDR3aa: ASSLRSQGSGNTIY
v_gene: TRBV3-1; d_gene: -; CDR3aa: ASSQVRGSGELF
v_gene: TRBV7-3; d_gene: TRBD2; CDR3aa: ASSLDRAGGRNEQF
v_gene: TRBV7-9; d_gene: -; CDR3aa: ASSLEGGGNQPQH
v_gene: TRBV9; d_gene: -; CDR3aa: ASSPSVGSAANTEAF
v_gene: TRBV6-5; d_gene: -; CDR3aa: ASSHTGLSSYEQY
v_gene: TRBV29-1; d_gene: -; CDR3aa: SVRIYGANVLT
v_gene: TRBV9; d_gene: -; CDR3aa: ASSVASGRTDTQY
v_gene: TRBV28; d_gene: TRBD2; CDR3aa: ASSLFPSGGTTDTQY
v_gene: TRBV19; d_gene: TRBD1; CDR3aa: ASSKDRDYQPQH
v_gene: TRBV29-1; d_gene: -; CDR3aa: SVLGSTDTQY
v_gene: TRBV12-3/TRBV12-4; d_gene: -; CDR3aa: ASSLRSSYEQY